A selection of T cell receptor beta chains follows, all from one sample in a study of blood T cell repertoires in COVID-19. The protocol was immunoSEQ multiplex PCR, while the TCRdb copy is restricted to in-frame clones and leaves out a portion. The data contain about 60,000 clones, about nine tenths of them singletons. Sequenced input: peripheral blood. Source of these receptors: a man aged 55 to 70 with acute or convalescent COVID-19. Each CDR3 is given with its conserved first and last residue. Fields, in order: J gene, V gene, D gene, clone size, CDR3 protein, CDR3 DNA. The D gene is left open where the match is weak. A clone size is listed for some rows: how often the clone was seen (once, few, many), or a class if it is expanded.

j_gene: TRBJ1-2; v_gene: TRBV28; d_gene: .; abundance: .; CDR3aa: CASSPPRTENYGYTF; CDR3nt: TGTGCCAGCAGTCCCCCCCGGACAGAGAACTATGGCTACACCTTC
j_gene: TRBJ2-7; v_gene: TRBV28; d_gene: .; abundance: .; CDR3aa: CASSLERETYEQYF; CDR3nt: TGTGCCAGCAGTTTAGAGAGGGAAACCTACGAGCAGTACTTC
j_gene: TRBJ1-4; v_gene: TRBV28; d_gene: .; abundance: .; CDR3aa: CASSSTGTNEKLFF; CDR3nt: TGTGCCAGCAGTTCCACAGGGACTAATGAAAAACTGTTTTTT
j_gene: TRBJ1-4; v_gene: TRBV6-5; d_gene: TRBD1; abundance: once; CDR3aa: CASNTGALFEKLFF; CDR3nt: TGTGCCAGCAACACAGGGGCCCTCTTTGAAAAACTGTTTTTT
j_gene: TRBJ1-4; v_gene: TRBV6-5; d_gene: .; abundance: .; CDR3aa: CASSLRQFNEKLFF; CDR3nt: TGTGCCAGCAGCTTAAGACAGTTTAATGAAAAACTGTTTTTT
j_gene: TRBJ1-1; v_gene: TRBV18; d_gene: TRBD1; abundance: .; CDR3aa: CASSPEGQGTEAFF; CDR3nt: TGTGCCAGCTCACCAGAGGGACAGGGGACTGAAGCTTTCTTT
j_gene: TRBJ2-7; v_gene: TRBV4-2; d_gene: .; abundance: .; CDR3aa: CASSQDLGLVERAQYF; CDR3nt: TGTGCCAGCAGCCAAGATCTGGGACTGGTGGAGCGCGCGCAGTACTTC
j_gene: TRBJ1-2; v_gene: TRBV4-1; d_gene: TRBD1; abundance: .; CDR3aa: CASSQGAGQGRLVHGYTF; CDR3nt: TGCGCCAGCAGCCAGGGGGCGGGACAGGGAAGGTTAGTCCATGGCTACACCTTC
j_gene: TRBJ2-1; v_gene: TRBV4-3; d_gene: .; abundance: .; CDR3aa: CASSQDGSEAYEQFF; CDR3nt: TGCGCCAGCAGCCAAGACGGGAGTGAGGCATATGAGCAGTTCTTC
j_gene: TRBJ2-3; v_gene: TRBV7-2; d_gene: .; abundance: .; CDR3aa: CASSLLGTGTDTQYF; CDR3nt: TGTGCCAGCAGCTTACTCGGGACTGGGACAGATACGCAGTATTTT
j_gene: TRBJ2-7; v_gene: TRBV5-1; d_gene: .; abundance: .; CDR3aa: CASSPDHDRAAGEQYF; CDR3nt: TGCGCCAGCAGCCCAGACCATGACAGGGCCGCGGGGGAGCAGTACTTC
j_gene: TRBJ1-1; v_gene: TRBV28; d_gene: .; abundance: .; CDR3aa: CASTRQRDSTEAFF; CDR3nt: TGTGCCAGCACACGTCAGCGGGATTCCACTGAAGCTTTCTTT
j_gene: TRBJ2-2; v_gene: TRBV4-3; d_gene: .; abundance: .; CDR3aa: CASSQGVGDKTGELFF; CDR3nt: TGCGCCAGCAGCCAAGGGGTAGGGGATAAAACCGGGGAGCTGTTTTTT
j_gene: TRBJ1-3; v_gene: TRBV7-2; d_gene: TRBD1; abundance: .; CDR3aa: CASSLRGQSGNTIYF; CDR3nt: TGTGCCAGCAGCTTAAGGGGACAGTCTGGAAACACCATATATTTT
j_gene: TRBJ1-1; v_gene: TRBV7-6; d_gene: .; abundance: .; CDR3aa: CASSLGVRPGNTEAFF; CDR3nt: TGTGCCAGCAGCTTAGGTGTCAGACCGGGAAACACTGAAGCTTTCTTT
j_gene: TRBJ1-3; v_gene: TRBV5-1; d_gene: .; abundance: .; CDR3aa: CASSLGDSRNTIYF; CDR3nt: TGCGCCAGCAGCTTGGGGGACTCTAGAAACACCATATATTTT
j_gene: TRBJ1-6; v_gene: TRBV30; d_gene: TRBD1; abundance: .; CDR3aa: CACGQGADSPLHF; CDR3nt: TGTGCCTGCGGCCAGGGGGCGGATTCACCCCTCCACTTT
j_gene: TRBJ1-2; v_gene: TRBV2; d_gene: TRBD1; abundance: .; CDR3aa: CASSSGQLSYGYTF; CDR3nt: TGTGCCAGCAGTTCGGGACAGTTATCCTACGGCTACACCTTC
j_gene: TRBJ1-2; v_gene: TRBV4-2; d_gene: .; abundance: .; CDR3aa: CASSQDNQGNDGYTF; CDR3nt: TGTGCCAGCAGCCAAGATAACCAGGGGAATGATGGCTACACCTTC
j_gene: TRBJ1-5; v_gene: TRBV6-6; d_gene: .; abundance: .; CDR3aa: CASSIISGPQHF; CDR3nt: TGTGCCAGCAGCATTATATCAGGGCCCCAGCATTTT
j_gene: TRBJ1-4; v_gene: TRBV6-6; d_gene: .; abundance: .; CDR3aa: CASSPRRATNEKLFF; CDR3nt: TGTGCCAGCAGCCCAAGGCGGGCAACTAATGAAAAACTGTTTTTT
j_gene: TRBJ2-7; v_gene: TRBV6-6; d_gene: .; abundance: .; CDR3aa: CASSLGQLFYEQYF; CDR3nt: TGTGCCAGCAGTTTAGGACAGCTTTTCTACGAGCAGTACTTC
j_gene: TRBJ2-7; v_gene: TRBV28; d_gene: TRBD2; abundance: .; CDR3aa: CASSGRLAVSYEQYF; CDR3nt: TGTGCCAGCAGTGGGAGACTAGCGGTCTCCTACGAGCAGTACTTC
j_gene: TRBJ2-5; v_gene: TRBV3-1/TRBV3-2; d_gene: TRBD1; abundance: .; CDR3aa: CASSHLGQGETQYF; CDR3nt: TGTGCCAGCAGCCACCTGGGACAGGGGGAGACCCAGTACTTC
j_gene: TRBJ2-7; v_gene: TRBV27; d_gene: TRBD2; abundance: .; CDR3aa: CASSWTSGRSYEQYF; CDR3nt: TGTGCCAGCAGCTGGACTAGCGGGAGGTCCTACGAGCAGTACTTC
j_gene: TRBJ2-7; v_gene: TRBV14; d_gene: TRBD2; abundance: once; CDR3aa: CASSQAIAGAQEQYF; CDR3nt: TGTGCCAGCAGCCAAGCCATAGCGGGAGCGCAAGAGCAGTACTTC
j_gene: TRBJ2-7; v_gene: TRBV19; d_gene: TRBD1; abundance: .; CDR3aa: CASRRQGAGEQYF; CDR3nt: TGTGCCAGTAGACGACAGGGGGCGGGGGAGCAGTACTTC
j_gene: TRBJ2-1; v_gene: TRBV9; d_gene: .; abundance: few; CDR3aa: CASSSSGHSSYNEQFF; CDR3nt: TGTGCCAGCAGCTCCTCCGGACATAGCTCCTACAATGAGCAGTTCTTC
j_gene: TRBJ2-1; v_gene: TRBV7-3; d_gene: TRBD1; abundance: .; CDR3aa: CASSPRQGRDEQFF; CDR3nt: TGTGCCAGCAGCCCAAGACAGGGCAGGGATGAGCAGTTCTTC
j_gene: TRBJ1-6; v_gene: TRBV6-5; d_gene: .; abundance: .; CDR3aa: CASNSPENSPLHF; CDR3nt: TGTGCCAGCAACAGCCCCGAAAATTCACCCCTCCACTTT
j_gene: TRBJ2-1; v_gene: TRBV24-1; d_gene: TRBD1; abundance: .; CDR3aa: CATQRTGGPYNEQFF; CDR3nt: TGTGCCACCCAACGGACAGGGGGACCCTACAATGAGCAGTTCTTC
j_gene: TRBJ2-7; v_gene: TRBV27; d_gene: TRBD2; abundance: .; CDR3aa: CASTERSSGNDEQYF; CDR3nt: TGTGCCAGCACCGAAAGGTCCAGCGGGAACGACGAGCAGTACTTC
j_gene: TRBJ2-2; v_gene: TRBV4-3; d_gene: TRBD2; abundance: once; CDR3aa: CASSPSRQRGNTGELFF; CDR3nt: TGCGCCAGCAGCCCATCCCGACAGCGGGGGAATACCGGGGAGCTGTTTTTT
j_gene: TRBJ2-3; v_gene: TRBV4-1; d_gene: .; abundance: .; CDR3aa: CASSQPIGQRTDTQYF; CDR3nt: TGCGCCAGCAGCCAACCAATTGGACAGCGCACAGATACGCAGTATTTT
j_gene: TRBJ2-5; v_gene: TRBV5-8; d_gene: TRBD2; abundance: .; CDR3aa: CASRTGTSGRGHQETQYF; CDR3nt: TGTGCCAGCAGGACCGGGACTAGCGGGAGGGGGCACCAAGAGACCCAGTACTTC
j_gene: TRBJ2-3; v_gene: TRBV9; d_gene: TRBD1; abundance: .; CDR3aa: CASSPSGTGVPDTQYF; CDR3nt: TGTGCCAGCAGCCCCTCCGGGACAGGGGTACCAGATACGCAGTATTTT
j_gene: TRBJ1-1; v_gene: TRBV18; d_gene: .; abundance: few; CDR3aa: CASSLPDWNTEAFF; CDR3nt: TGTGCCAGCTCACTCCCGGACTGGAACACTGAAGCTTTCTTT
j_gene: TRBJ2-7; v_gene: TRBV29-1; d_gene: TRBD2; abundance: .; CDR3aa: CSVGLAGRRYEQYF; CDR3nt: TGCAGCGTTGGACTAGCGGGACGGCGCTACGAGCAGTACTTC
j_gene: TRBJ2-1; v_gene: TRBV19; d_gene: TRBD2; abundance: .; CDR3aa: CASLGGAYNEQFF; CDR3nt: TGTGCCAGTCTTGGGGGGGCCTACAATGAGCAGTTCTTC
j_gene: TRBJ2-7; v_gene: TRBV25-1; d_gene: TRBD1; abundance: .; CDR3aa: CASSGQTGGREQYF; CDR3nt: TGTGCCAGCAGCGGACAGACAGGGGGGAGGGAGCAGTACTTC
j_gene: TRBJ2-2; v_gene: TRBV7-9; d_gene: .; abundance: few; CDR3aa: CASSPRRGAGGELFF; CDR3nt: TGTGCCAGCAGCCCTAGACGGGGTGCCGGCGGGGAGCTGTTTTTT
j_gene: TRBJ2-7; v_gene: TRBV28; d_gene: TRBD2; abundance: .; CDR3aa: CASSVSGTHEQYF; CDR3nt: TGTGCCAGCAGTGTTAGCGGGACTCACGAGCAGTACTTC
j_gene: TRBJ1-2; v_gene: TRBV28; d_gene: TRBD1; abundance: .; CDR3aa: CASSLYGTGPNYGYTF; CDR3nt: TGTGCCAGCAGTTTATATGGGACAGGGCCGAACTATGGCTACACCTTC
j_gene: TRBJ2-7; v_gene: TRBV13; d_gene: .; abundance: .; CDR3aa: CASSFVDEQYF; CDR3nt: TGTGCCAGCAGCTTCGTAGACGAGCAGTACTTC
j_gene: TRBJ1-5; v_gene: TRBV6-5; d_gene: TRBD1; abundance: .; CDR3aa: CASLMGQGDGQPQHF; CDR3nt: TGTGCCAGCCTTATGGGACAGGGGGATGGTCAGCCCCAGCATTTT
j_gene: TRBJ1-1; v_gene: TRBV28; d_gene: TRBD1; abundance: .; CDR3aa: CASSPGGPRNTEAFF; CDR3nt: TGTGCCAGCAGTCCAGGGGGGCCGAGGAACACTGAAGCTTTCTTT
j_gene: TRBJ1-6; v_gene: TRBV9; d_gene: TRBD1; abundance: .; CDR3aa: CASSFGQAGGDSPLHF; CDR3nt: TGTGCCAGCAGCTTTGGACAGGCCGGGGGGGATTCACCCCTCCACTTT
j_gene: TRBJ2-2; v_gene: TRBV11-3; d_gene: .; abundance: .; CDR3aa: CASSLEGGFAGELFF; CDR3nt: TGTGCCAGCAGCTTAGAAGGGGGATTTGCCGGGGAGCTGTTTTTT
j_gene: TRBJ1-1; v_gene: TRBV29-1; d_gene: TRBD1; abundance: .; CDR3aa: CSGLQGAGEAFF; CDR3nt: TGCAGCGGCCTACAGGGGGCTGGTGAAGCTTTCTTT
j_gene: TRBJ2-3; v_gene: TRBV15; d_gene: .; abundance: .; CDR3aa: CATSRDRGSTDTQYF; CDR3nt: TGTGCCACCAGCAGAGACAGGGGCAGCACAGATACGCAGTATTTT
j_gene: TRBJ2-5; v_gene: TRBV5-4; d_gene: .; abundance: .; CDR3aa: CASSLKGNVGETQYF; CDR3nt: TGTGCCAGCAGCTTGAAGGGGAATGTTGGGGAGACCCAGTACTTC